This record looks at one TCR beta chain sequence and its context. Data came from immunoSEQ multiplex PCR; TCRdb stores just in-frame clones and leaves some out. The data show about 120,000 clones, 60% to 75% seen once. Germline values: CDR1 MDHEN, CDR2 SYDVKM. The trim removed 6 bases at V and 7 bases at J, leaving 14 bases unmatched. The CDR3 loop spans 16 amino acids. This entry is derived from a study of blood T cell repertoires in COVID-19. This clonotype originated in a woman aged 70-85 years with acute or convalescent COVID-19. Material for sequencing was peripheral blood. This rearrangement joins TRBV28 to TRBJ1-5; TRBD1 matches at 8 bases. The CDR3 spells CASSDLGRGQDQPQHF. Here the CDR3 DNA reads TGTGCCAGCAGCGATTTGGGTAGGGGACAGGACCAGCCCCAGCATTTT.